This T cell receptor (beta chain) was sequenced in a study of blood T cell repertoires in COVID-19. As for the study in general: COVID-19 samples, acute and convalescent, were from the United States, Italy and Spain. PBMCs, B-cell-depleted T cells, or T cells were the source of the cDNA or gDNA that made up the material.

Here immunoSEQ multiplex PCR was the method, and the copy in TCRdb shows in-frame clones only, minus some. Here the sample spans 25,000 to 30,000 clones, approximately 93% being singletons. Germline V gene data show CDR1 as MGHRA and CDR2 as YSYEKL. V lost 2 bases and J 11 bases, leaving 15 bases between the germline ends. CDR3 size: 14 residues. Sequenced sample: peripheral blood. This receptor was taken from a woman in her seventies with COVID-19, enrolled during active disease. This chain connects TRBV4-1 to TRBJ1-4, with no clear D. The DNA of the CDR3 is TGCGCCAGCAGCCAACCGACATCCCTGAGCAAACTGTTTTTT. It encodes CASSQPTSLSKLFF.